The 16 T cell receptor beta chains below all came from one sample that was sequenced in a study of blood T cells in healthy people across ages. A second PCR, run for about 7 to 12 cycles, used a sample-barcoded 5' primer plus a J-beta primer mix. In TCRdb, the 5' RACE reads were re-called with MiXCR into one record per CDR3 protein. Of around 500,000 distinct CDR3 sequences listed, roughly 48% are singletons. Sequenced input: blood. The receptors stem from an elderly man in good health.

This clonotype was recorded a few times. This chain joins TRBV6-5 and TRBJ1-5; D is uncertain. This CDR3 is 15 amino acids long. Deletions cut 6 bases from V and 9 bases from J, with 21 bases between. CDR1 is MNHEY and CDR2 is SVGAGI in the germline V gene. Written as DNA, the CDR3 is TGTGCCAGCAGCCCCGCGCGGGCAGAGACCTGGCCCCAGCATTTT. Encoded protein: CASSPARAETWPQHF.

In its sample, this clonotype was seen many times. The rearrangement uses TRBV6-5 and TRBJ2-7; TRBD2 might be the D (6 bases). The germline gives CDR1 MNHEY, CDR2 SVGAGI. The CDR3 has 15 residues. The germline V and J ends were trimmed by 4 bases and 3 bases, with 16 bases remaining between them. The CDR3 region is CASSFSRDSVYEQYF. The CDR3, as DNA: TGTGCCAGCAGTTTCTCTCGGGACTCGGTCTACGAGCAGTACTTC.

This chain links TRBV2 with TRBJ2-1; 10 bases map to TRBD2. Unmatched junction bases numbered 4, after V lost 7 bases and J lost 7 bases. CDR1 is SNHLY and CDR2 is FYNNEI in the germline V gene. The CDR3 spans 13 residues. CDR3 residues: CASTGLARNEQFF. CDR3 DNA: TGTGCCAGCACGGGACTAGCGAGAAATGAGCAGTTCTTC.

This clonotype was counted a few times. This chain connects TRBV7-3 to TRBJ2-7; perhaps D is TRBD1 or TRBD2 (5 bases each). This CDR3 contains 20 residues. Germline CDR1 reads SGHTA; CDR2 reads FQGTGA. V was pared by 1 base and J by 0 bases, with 25 bases between. This CDR3 reads CASSLSSPGPPVGNSYEQYF. For the CDR3, the DNA is TGTGCCAGCAGCTTAAGCTCCCCGGGGCCCCCCGTAGGAAACTCCTACGAGCAGTACTTC.

The chain combines TRBV12-3 or TRBV12-4 with TRBJ2-7; 11 positions match TRBD1. Germline trimming cut 5 bases from V and 3 bases from J; bases unmatched to any gene: 6. This CDR3 comprises 15 residues. CDR3 protein: CASSPGQGAGYEQYF. The CDR3 bases are TGTGCCAGCAGTCCTGGACAGGGGGCTGGCTACGAGCAGTACTTC.

This chain links TRBV5-6 with TRBJ2-5; 8 nucleotides line up with TRBD2. Gene TRBJ2-7 matches the end of the DNA better, so the J call may be wrong. This CDR3 spans 14 amino acids. Germline assignment: CDR1 SGHDT and CDR2 YYEEEE. The CDR3 loop reads CASSLIAGNYEQYF. DNA for the CDR3: TGTGCCAGCAGCTTGATAGCGGGGAACTACGAGCAGTACTTC.

V is TRBV29-1 and J is TRBJ2-4; no reliable D call. Between the trimmed V and J ends, which lost 1 base and 2 bases, there was a span of 3 bases. In germline, CDR1 is SQVTM, CDR2 ANQGSEA. This CDR3 has 12 residues. CDR3 region: CSVEVPKNIQYF. In nucleotides, the CDR3 is TGCAGCGTTGAAGTCCCCAAAAACATTCAGTACTTC.

This rearrangement joins TRBV2 to TRBJ1-2, with D tentatively TRBD1 (5 bases). This CDR3 comprises 15 residues. CDR1 and CDR2 (germline): SNHLY, FYNNEI. Trimming took off 6 bases at V and 7 bases at J, with 21 bases between the two ends. The CDR3 spells CASSKASDSRPGYTF. DNA of the CDR3: TGTGCCAGCAGCAAGGCCAGCGACAGCAGACCTGGCTACACCTTC.

The CDR3 coding sequence is TGTGCCACCAGTGATTTGCGGACAGGGGAGGAGGAGACCCAGTACTTC. Translated: CATSDLRTGEEETQYF. The V and J genes are TRBV24-1 and TRBJ2-5; 9 bases align to TRBD1. The V gene's germline CDR1 is KGHDR and CDR2 SFDVKD. The CDR3 totals 16 residues. V gave up 0 bases and J gave up 5 bases; unmatched junction bases: 6.

This clonotype was recorded a few times. This chain links TRBV15 with TRBJ2-1, with TRBD1 matching 11 bases. This CDR3 region has 18 residues. J was trimmed by 6 bases and V by 1 base; bases with no gene match: 11. Per the germline V gene, CDR1 is LNHNV and CDR2 is YYDKDF (reference sequence). CDR3 DNA: TGTGCCACCAGCAGAGGAAGGTCCGGGACAGGGGGATCCAATGAGCAGTTCTTC. It yields the protein CATSRGRSGTGGSNEQFF.

This clonotype was seen a few times. The chain employs TRBV7-9 and TRBJ2-3, with D uncertain. CDR1 and CDR2 from the germline V gene are SEHNR and FQNEAQ (reference sequence). With 5 bases removed from V and 0 bases from J, the gap between germline ends came to 6 bases. This CDR3 spans 13 amino acids. CDR3 loop: CASSQGSTDTQYF. The DNA of the CDR3 is TGTGCCAGCAGCCAAGGGAGCACAGATACGCAGTATTTT.

V and J are TRBV5-1 and TRBJ2-5; possibly TRBD2 for D (6 bases). V lost 2 bases to trimming and J lost 11 bases, with 28 bases between them. The CDR3 runs to 17 residues. Germline values: CDR1 SGHRS, CDR2 YFSETQ. This CDR3 reads CASSLPEGSGVVNEQYF. The DNA for the CDR3 is TGCGCCAGCAGCTTACCGGAGGGCTCGGGGGTTGTCAATGAGCAGTACTTC.

V gene TRBV12-3 or TRBV12-4 combines with J gene TRBJ2-3; the match to TRBD2 covers 7 bases. The J segment lost 4 bases and the V segment lost 1 base, leaving 8 bases of the junction unmatched. The CDR3 has 16 amino acids. The chain's CDR3 is CASSLVGSGPPDTQYF. CDR3 nucleotides: TGTGCCAGCAGTTTAGTGGGTAGCGGGCCGCCAGATACGCAGTATTTT.

There are a few counts of this clonotype. The chain carries TRBV12-3 or TRBV12-4 and TRBJ1-2; D not resolved. Trimming stripped 5 bases from V and 4 bases from J, with 14 bases between. The CDR3 has 14 amino acids. CDR3 sequence: CASSADTLFYGYTF. As DNA, the CDR3 is TGTGCCAGCAGTGCTGACACCCTATTCTATGGCTACACCTTC.

This clonotype was counted only a few times. This chain's CDR3 is CASREDRPGYGYTF. As DNA, the CDR3 is TGCGCCAGCAGAGAAGACAGGCCCGGCTATGGCTACACCTTC. This chain links TRBV5-1 with TRBJ1-2; D may be TRBD1 (6 bases). Trimming stripped 5 bases from V and 4 bases from J, with 15 bases between. Germline V gene sequence: CDR1 SGHRS, CDR2 YFSETQ. CDR3 length equals 14 residues. Filled out from reference TRBV5-1 and TRBJ1-2, the complete variable domain reads KAGVTQTPRYLIKTRGQQVTLSCSPISGHRSVSWYQQTPGQGLQFLFEYFSETQRNKGNFPGRFSGRQFSNSRSEMNVSTLELGDSALYLCASREDRPGYGYTFGSGTRLTVV.

The V call is TRBV6-1, the J call TRBJ2-7, with D perhaps given as TRBD1 or TRBD2 (5 bases each). The CDR3 runs 14 residues. Germline V lookup: CDR1 MNHNS, CDR2 SASEGT. Trimming took off 4 bases at V and 2 bases at J, with 12 bases between the two ends. The CDR3 sequence is CASSAGTATYEQYF. The CDR3, as DNA: TGTGCCAGCAGTGCCGGGACGGCCACCTACGAGCAGTACTTC.